What follows describes a single TCR beta chain. What it binds is unknown. This entry comes from a study of T-cell reconstitution after alpha-beta-depleted transplantation in children. Study-level findings and limits: Day-60 TCRbeta diversity that was high in some patients was derived from surviving recipient T cells and thymic progenitors. Counts and diversity of T cells one year after transplant came mostly from newly produced T cells. Alpha-beta T cells present about two months after transplant were reported to originate from several hundred expanded graft clones.

A TCRbeta library incorporating unique molecular identifiers was prepared. TCRdb used MiXCR to reprocess the PCR reads, holding one entry per CDR3 protein. The sample holds about 1,000,000 distinct CDR3 sequences; around 30% are singletons and the top ten take 25% to 35%. Germline CDR1 and CDR2: SGHTA and FQGTGA. There are 14 residues in the CDR3. With 5 bases removed from V and 6 bases from J, the gap between germline ends came to 14 bases. The sequenced sample was PBMCs, mostly from graft donor cells, obtained 360 days after TCRalphabeta/CD19-depleted stem cell transplant. The rearrangement uses TRBV7-3 and TRBJ2-1; tentatively, D is TRBD1 or TRBD2 (7 bases each). The receptor's source is a boy under two years old who had a stem cell transplant for SCID, so the T cells may come from the graft donor. DNA for the CDR3: TGTGCCAGCAGCCAGGGGGGGGAAGGCAATGAGCAGTTCTTC. It yields the protein CASSQGGEGNEQFF.